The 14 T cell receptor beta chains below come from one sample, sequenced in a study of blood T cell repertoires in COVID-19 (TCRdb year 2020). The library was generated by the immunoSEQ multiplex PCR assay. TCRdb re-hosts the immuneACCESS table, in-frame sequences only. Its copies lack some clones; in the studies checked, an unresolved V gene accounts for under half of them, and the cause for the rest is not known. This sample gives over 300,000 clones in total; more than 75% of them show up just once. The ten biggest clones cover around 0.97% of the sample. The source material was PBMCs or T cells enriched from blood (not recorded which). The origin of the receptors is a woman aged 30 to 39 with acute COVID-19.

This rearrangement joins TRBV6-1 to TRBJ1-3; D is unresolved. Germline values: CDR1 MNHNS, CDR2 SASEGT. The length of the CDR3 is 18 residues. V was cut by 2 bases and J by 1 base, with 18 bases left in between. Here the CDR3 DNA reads TGTGCCAGCAGTGAAAGGTCTGCGGGAGCCCGGTCTGGAAACACCATATATTTT. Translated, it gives CASSERSAGARSGNTIYF.

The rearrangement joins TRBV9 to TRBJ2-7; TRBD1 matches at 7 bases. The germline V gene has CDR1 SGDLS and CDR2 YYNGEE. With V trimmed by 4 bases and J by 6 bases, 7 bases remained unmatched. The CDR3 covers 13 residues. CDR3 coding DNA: TGTGCCAGCAGCACAGGGGACCTCTCCGAGCAGTACTTC. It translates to CASSTGDLSEQYF.

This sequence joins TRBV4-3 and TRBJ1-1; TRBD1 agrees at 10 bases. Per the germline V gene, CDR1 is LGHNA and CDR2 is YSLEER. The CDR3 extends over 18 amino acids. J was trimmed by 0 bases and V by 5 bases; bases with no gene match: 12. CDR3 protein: CASSKDRGGPLMNTEAFF. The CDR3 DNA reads TGCGCCAGCAGCAAGGACAGGGGGGGTCCCCTCATGAACACTGAAGCTTTCTTT.

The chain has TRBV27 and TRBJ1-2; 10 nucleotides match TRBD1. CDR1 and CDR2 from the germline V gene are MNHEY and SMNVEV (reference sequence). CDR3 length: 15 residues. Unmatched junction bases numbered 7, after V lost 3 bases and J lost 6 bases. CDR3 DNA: TGTGCCAGCAGTTTGGACAGGGGGGTCTTTAATGGCTACACCTTC. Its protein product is CASSLDRGVFNGYTF.

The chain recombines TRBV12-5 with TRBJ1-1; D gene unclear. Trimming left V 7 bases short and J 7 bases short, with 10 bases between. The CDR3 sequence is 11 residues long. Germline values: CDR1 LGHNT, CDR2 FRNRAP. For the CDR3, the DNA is TGTGCTAGTGCCGTCACAGTTGAAGCTTTCTTT. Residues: CASAVTVEAFF.

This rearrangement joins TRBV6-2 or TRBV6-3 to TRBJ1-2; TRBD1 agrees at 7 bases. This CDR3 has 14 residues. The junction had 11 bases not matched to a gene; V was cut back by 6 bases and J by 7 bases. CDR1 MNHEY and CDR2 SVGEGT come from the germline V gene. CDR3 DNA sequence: TGTGCCAGCAGCCGACCTGAGACAGGGTCTGGCTACACCTTC. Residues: CASSRPETGSGYTF.

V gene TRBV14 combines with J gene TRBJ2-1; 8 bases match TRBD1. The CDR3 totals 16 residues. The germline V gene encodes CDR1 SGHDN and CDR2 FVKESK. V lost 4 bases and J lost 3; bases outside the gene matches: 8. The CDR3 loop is CASSPRTGFLYNEQFF. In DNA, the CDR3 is TGTGCCAGCAGCCCGCGGACAGGGTTCCTCTACAATGAGCAGTTCTTC.

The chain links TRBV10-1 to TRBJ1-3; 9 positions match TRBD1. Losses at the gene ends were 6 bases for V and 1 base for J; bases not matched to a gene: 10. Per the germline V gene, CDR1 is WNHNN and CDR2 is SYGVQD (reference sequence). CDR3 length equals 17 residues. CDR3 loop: CASRRYRGPGSGNTIYF. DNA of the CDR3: TGCGCCAGCAGACGATACAGGGGGCCGGGTTCTGGAAACACCATATATTTT.

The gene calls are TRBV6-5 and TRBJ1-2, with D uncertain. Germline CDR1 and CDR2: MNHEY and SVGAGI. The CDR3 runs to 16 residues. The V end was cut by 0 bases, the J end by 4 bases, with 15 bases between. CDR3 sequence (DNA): TGTGCCAGCAGTTACTCAGTTTTATCACCGGTCTATGGCTACACCTTC. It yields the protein CASSYSVLSPVYGYTF.

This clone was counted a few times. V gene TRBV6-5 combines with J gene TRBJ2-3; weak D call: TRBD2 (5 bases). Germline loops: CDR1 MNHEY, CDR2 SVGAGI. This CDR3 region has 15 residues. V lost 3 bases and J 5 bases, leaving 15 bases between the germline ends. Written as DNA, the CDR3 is TGTGCCAGCAGTTATTCCAAAGATCGGGAAGATACGCAGTATTTT. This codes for CASSYSKDREDTQYF.

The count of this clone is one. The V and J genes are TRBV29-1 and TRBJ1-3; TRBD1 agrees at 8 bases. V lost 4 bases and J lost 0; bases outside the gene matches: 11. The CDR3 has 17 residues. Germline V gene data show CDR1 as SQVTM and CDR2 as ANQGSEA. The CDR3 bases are TGCAGCGTTGTGGTCGGACAGGGCTTAACCTCTGGAAACACCATATATTTT. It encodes CSVVVGQGLTSGNTIYF.

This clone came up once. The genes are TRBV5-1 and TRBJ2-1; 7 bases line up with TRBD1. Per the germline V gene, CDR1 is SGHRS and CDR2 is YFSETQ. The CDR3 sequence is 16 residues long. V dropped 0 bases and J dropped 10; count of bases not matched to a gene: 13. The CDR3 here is CASSLEDRAPFGEQFF. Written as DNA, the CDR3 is TGCGCCAGCAGCTTGGAAGACAGGGCCCCCTTCGGGGAGCAGTTCTTC.

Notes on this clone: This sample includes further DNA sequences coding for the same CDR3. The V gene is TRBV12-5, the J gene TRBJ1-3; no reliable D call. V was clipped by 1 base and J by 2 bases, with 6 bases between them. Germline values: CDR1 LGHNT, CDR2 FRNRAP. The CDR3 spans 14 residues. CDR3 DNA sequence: TGTGCTAGTGGTTTGGGGCAGGCTGGAAACACCATATATTTT. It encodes CASGLGQAGNTIYF.

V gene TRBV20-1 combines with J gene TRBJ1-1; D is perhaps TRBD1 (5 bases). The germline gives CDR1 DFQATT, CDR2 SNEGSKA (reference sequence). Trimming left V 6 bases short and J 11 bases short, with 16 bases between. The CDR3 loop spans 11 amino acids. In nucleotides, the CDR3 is TGCAGTGCCCCGAACAGACAGAGCGCTTTCTTT. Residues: CSAPNRQSAFF.